This is a list of T cell receptor beta chains from one sample in a study of cytomegalovirus exposure and HLA in healthy donors. Sequencing used immunoSEQ multiplex PCR; TCRdb keeps in-frame clones, though not all of them. The sample yields over 150,000 clones, 75% seen once. The sequenced sample consisted of PBMCs. The source is a male donor in good health and CMV-seronegative. Each CDR3 is given with its conserved first and last residue. The order of the fields is clone size, V gene, J gene, D gene, CDR3 DNA, CDR3 protein. The D gene is left open where the match is weak. Where a row states a size, it is once, few, many or the class of an expanded clone; other rows omit it.

abundance: NA; v_gene: TRBV15; j_gene: TRBJ2-5; d_gene: TRBD2; CDR3nt: TGTGCCACCAGCAGATCCTACCGAGCGGGGGACCAGTACTTC; CDR3aa: CATSRSYRAGDQYF
abundance: few; v_gene: TRBV9; j_gene: TRBJ1-5; d_gene: TRBD1; CDR3nt: TGTGCCAGCAGCGTAGGGGGACAGCTCTTCAATCAGCCCCAGCATTTT; CDR3aa: CASSVGGQLFNQPQHF
abundance: NA; v_gene: TRBV30; j_gene: TRBJ1-5; d_gene: NA; CDR3nt: TGTGCCTGGAGTGTACGGGAGTCTCAGCCCCAGCATTTT; CDR3aa: CAWSVRESQPQHF
abundance: once; v_gene: TRBV28; j_gene: TRBJ2-1; d_gene: NA; CDR3nt: TGTGCCAGCAGCTGGGCCACTGAGGAGCAGTTCTTC; CDR3aa: CASSWATEEQFF
abundance: NA; v_gene: TRBV14; j_gene: TRBJ2-3; d_gene: NA; CDR3nt: TGTGCCAGCAGCCAAGTAGGCACAGATACGCAGTATTTT; CDR3aa: CASSQVGTDTQYF
abundance: NA; v_gene: TRBV27; j_gene: TRBJ2-7; d_gene: TRBD1; CDR3nt: TGTGCCAGCAGTTTAAGGGACAGGGCTCACGAGCAGTACTTC; CDR3aa: CASSLRDRAHEQYF
abundance: NA; v_gene: TRBV28; j_gene: TRBJ1-2; d_gene: TRBD1; CDR3nt: TGTGCCAGCAGTCACCGACAGGGGTTCAGCTATGGCTACACCTTC; CDR3aa: CASSHRQGFSYGYTF
abundance: NA; v_gene: TRBV18; j_gene: TRBJ1-5; d_gene: NA; CDR3nt: TGTGCCAGCTCACCGGGCGGGAATAGCAATCAGCCCCAGCATTTT; CDR3aa: CASSPGGNSNQPQHF
abundance: NA; v_gene: TRBV19; j_gene: TRBJ1-5; d_gene: NA; CDR3nt: TGTGCCAGTAATACAGGGAGTTATAGCAATCAGCCCCAGCATTTT; CDR3aa: CASNTGSYSNQPQHF
abundance: NA; v_gene: TRBV4-1; j_gene: TRBJ2-4; d_gene: NA; CDR3nt: TGCGCCAGCAGCCAAGGTTCTAGCCGGGGCAAAAACATTCAGTACTTC; CDR3aa: CASSQGSSRGKNIQYF
abundance: NA; v_gene: TRBV28; j_gene: TRBJ2-3; d_gene: NA; CDR3nt: TGTGCCAGCAGTTTAGAAGGGGCGGATACGCAGTATTTT; CDR3aa: CASSLEGADTQYF
abundance: NA; v_gene: TRBV6-6; j_gene: TRBJ2-5; d_gene: NA; CDR3nt: TGTGCCAGCGGTCTGGGGCTGGAGACCCAGTACTTC; CDR3aa: CASGLGLETQYF
abundance: NA; v_gene: TRBV14; j_gene: TRBJ2-5; d_gene: TRBD1; CDR3nt: TGTGCCAGCAGCCAAGAGTTGGGACAGCGTTGGGGAGAGACCCAGTACTTC; CDR3aa: CASSQELGQRWGETQYF
abundance: NA; v_gene: TRBV28; j_gene: TRBJ2-5; d_gene: TRBD2; CDR3nt: TGTGCCAGCAGAAGAGAGTCCGGGACTAGCGGTTCAGGGACCCAGTACTTC; CDR3aa: CASRRESGTSGSGTQYF
abundance: once; v_gene: TRBV4-1; j_gene: TRBJ2-3; d_gene: TRBD1; CDR3nt: TGCGCCAGCAGCCAACTGGGACAGGGGACAGATACGCAGTATTTT; CDR3aa: CASSQLGQGTDTQYF